This T cell receptor beta chain was captured by sequencing in a study of low-dose radiotherapy and immunotherapy resistance in tumors (dated by TCRdb to between 2021 and 2022). Concerning the study at large: In Cohort 1, each fraction delivered 0.5 Gy every 2 weeks, and the prescribed total PTV dose was 6.5 Gy. Patients were given nivolumab as a 240 mg flat dose every two weeks and ipilimumab at 1 mg/kg every six weeks, with both drugs delivered intravenously. Randomization of trial participants into treatment groups was not performed. Starting on cycle 1 day 1, patients took 300 mg of aspirin by mouth once daily for four cycles. Every two weeks, patients got intravenous cyclophosphamide at 200 mg/m2, given one day ahead of each radiation and immunotherapy administration. The translational analysis covered eight patients: three from the first dose cohort and the first five from the second dose cohort. Patients in Cohort 2 were given 1 Gy per fraction every two weeks, for a total of 13 Gy across 26 weeks.

This clonotype came up once. Which antigen it targets is not known. No base-level quality is on record; no much larger clone is a single base apart. Just one read gives weak support. Superscript III and a set of TRAV- and TRBV-specific primers were used to synthesize first-strand cDNA, so that both TCRalpha and TCRbeta chains were covered. TCRs were amplified with Phusion for approximately 18 PCR cycles, with a constant-region primer paired with the adapter attached to the V primers. The isolated mRNA was amplified using the MessageAmp II aRNA Amplification Kit, with in vitro transcription performed for about 15 hours at 37 degrees C. The Dynabeads mRNA DIRECT Purification Kit was used to isolate mRNA for TCR sequencing. Indexed Illumina adapters were added in a second Phusion PCR of approximately 25 cycles, after which AMPure XP beads were used to purify the products. Regarding the original processing steps: Using custom Perl scripts, TCR sequences encoding the same protein were pooled, out-of-frame sequences were removed, and the abundance of each clonotype was computed. Any TCR sequence supported by only a single read was excluded from analysis. Shannon entropy, Gini index, clonality, richness, and the frequency of TCRs shared between repertoires were included as repertoire metrics. The public reads were reanalyzed by TCRdb: fastp trimming at Q25, MiXCR alignment, in-frame beta chains only. Identical CDR3 protein sequences are pooled into one entry, listed with their most common genes and DNA. The V and J calls were not made by the authors but by TCRdb's processing. The sample table contains 13,000 to 15,000 distinct CDR3 sequences; only one count was recorded for 70% to 80% of them. The ten largest clones capture 4% to 5.5% of the sample.

Donors were enrolled in RACIN, a single-arm phase I dose-escalation trial in which nivolumab, ipilimumab, aspirin, low-dose cyclophosphamide and low-dose radiotherapy were combined. Patients were eligible if they had advanced solid tumors that were TIL-negative. V is reduced by 4 bases and J by 5 bases, leaving a spacing of 21 bases between them. The CDR3 numbers 16 residues from cysteine through phenylalanine. Only CDR3 DNA remains: 48 bases, in frame from the first base. The germline V gene (reference sequence) gives CDR1 as SGHKS and CDR2 as YYEKEE. The V gene is TRBV5-5 and the J gene is TRBJ2-5; the D segment may tentatively be TRBD1 or TRBD2, each giving 5 matched bases. The receptor comes from a human donor with advanced metastatic prostate, ovarian, gallbladder or colorectal cancer (not recorded which). This table probably holds off-target reads from a library built for another chain. This receptor carries the CDR3 CASSLGPLGTGETQYF. The sequenced DNA is TGTGCCAGCAGCCTGGGACCGCTCGGTACGGGGGAGACCCAGTACTTC. With the rest looked up from the reference TRBV5-5 and TRBJ2-5 genes rather than sequenced, the full variable domain is DAGVTQSPTHLIKTRGQQVTLRCSPISGHKSVSWYQQVLGQGPQFIFQYYEKEERGRGNFPDRFSARQFPNYSSELNVNALLLGDSALYLCASSLGPLGTGETQYFGPGTRLLVL.